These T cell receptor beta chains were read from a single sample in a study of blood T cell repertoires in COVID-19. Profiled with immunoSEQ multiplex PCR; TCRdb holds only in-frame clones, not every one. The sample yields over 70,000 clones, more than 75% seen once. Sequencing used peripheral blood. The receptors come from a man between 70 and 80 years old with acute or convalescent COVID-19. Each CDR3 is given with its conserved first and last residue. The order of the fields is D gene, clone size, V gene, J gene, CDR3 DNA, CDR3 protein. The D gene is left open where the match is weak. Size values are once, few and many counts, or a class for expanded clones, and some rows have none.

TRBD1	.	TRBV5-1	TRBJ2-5	TGCGCCAGCAGCTGGGACAGCCAAGAGACCCAGTACTTC	CASSWDSQETQYF
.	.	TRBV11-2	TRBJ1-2	TGTGCCAGCAGCTTAGATGGCCCCAGGGTAGATGGCTACACCTTC	CASSLDGPRVDGYTF
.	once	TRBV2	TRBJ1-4	TGTGCCAGCAGTTACCGACAGGATGAAAAACTGTTTTTT	CASSYRQDEKLFF
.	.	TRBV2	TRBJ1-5	TGTGCCAGCAAAGTCCGTATAACAGGTCTTAGCAATCAGCCCCAGCATTTT	CASKVRITGLSNQPQHF
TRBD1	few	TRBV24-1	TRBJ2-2	TGTGCCACCAGTGATTTGAGACAGGGGTGGGACACCGGGGAGCTGTTTTTT	CATSDLRQGWDTGELFF
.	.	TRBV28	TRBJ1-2	TGTGCCAGCAGTTTAGGGCAGGGGTCCATCGGGCGTGGTGGCTACACCTTC	CASSLGQGSIGRGGYTF
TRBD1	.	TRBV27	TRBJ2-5	TGTGCCAGCAGTTCGAGGACAGGCCGAGTACCTCGGGAAGAGACCCAGTACTTC	CASSSRTGRVPREETQYF
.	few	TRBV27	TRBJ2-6	TGTGCCAGCAGTTTTGGCGGAGTGACTGGGGCCAACGTCCTGACTTTC	CASSFGGVTGANVLTF
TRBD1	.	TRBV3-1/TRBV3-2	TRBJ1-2	TGTGCCAGCAGCCAAGATTTGAGGGGGCCCCCTAACTATGGCTACACCTTC	CASSQDLRGPPNYGYTF
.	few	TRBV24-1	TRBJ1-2	TGTGCCACCAGTGAACCCGGACGGGACTTCTATGGCTACACCTTC	CATSEPGRDFYGYTF
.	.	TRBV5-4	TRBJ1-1	TGTGCCAGCAGCCTGTCTTATAGGAACACTGAAGCTTTCTTT	CASSLSYRNTEAFF
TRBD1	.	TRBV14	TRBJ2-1	TGTGCCAGCAGCCACCCGGGACAGAGAGTAATCAATGAGCAGTTCTTC	CASSHPGQRVINEQFF
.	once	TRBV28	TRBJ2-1	TGTGCCAGCAGTCGGACCTCTAGCGTCAATGAGCAGTTCTTC	CASSRTSSVNEQFF
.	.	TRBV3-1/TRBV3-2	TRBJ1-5	TGTGCCAGCAGCCAAGCCAGGCAGCCCCAGCATTTT	CASSQARQPQHF
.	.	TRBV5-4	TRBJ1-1	TGTGCCAGCAGCCCCGGGGGGGGCGAGAACACTGAAGCTTTCTTT	CASSPGGGENTEAFF
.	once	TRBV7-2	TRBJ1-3	TGTGCCAGCAGCTCCAGTCAAGGAAACACCATATATTTT	CASSSSQGNTIYF
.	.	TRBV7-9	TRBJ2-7	TGTGCCAGCAGCCCTAGACAGGGAGTAGCGGCCCAATCCTACGAGCAGTACTTC	CASSPRQGVAAQSYEQYF
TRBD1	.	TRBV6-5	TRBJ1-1	TGTGCCAGCAGTTACGGCTTCGGGCAGGGGGAGGCTTTCTTT	CASSYGFGQGEAFF
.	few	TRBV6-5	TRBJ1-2	TGTGCCAGCAGTCTGACACCTAACTATGGCTACACCTTC	CASSLTPNYGYTF
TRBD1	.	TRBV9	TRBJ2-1	TGTGCCAGCAGCCCCCGGACAGGAAACAATGAGCAGTTCTTC	CASSPRTGNNEQFF
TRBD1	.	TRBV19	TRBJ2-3	TGTGCCAGTAGTCCGGGACAGGGGAGTGCAGATACGCAGTATTTT	CASSPGQGSADTQYF
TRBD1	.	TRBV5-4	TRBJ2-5	TGTGCCAGCAGCAAGCGGACAGGGCAAGAGACCCAGTACTTC	CASSKRTGQETQYF
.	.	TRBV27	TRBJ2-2	TGTGCCAGCGGGGGACTGTACAGCGGGGAGCTGTTTTTT	CASGGLYSGELFF
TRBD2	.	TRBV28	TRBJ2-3	TGTGCCAGCAGTTTAGGGACTAGCGGATACACAGATACGCAGTATTTT	CASSLGTSGYTDTQYF
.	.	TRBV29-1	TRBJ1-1	TGCAGCGTCGGGGAGCAAGGTAGCACTGAAGCTTTCTTT	CSVGEQGSTEAFF
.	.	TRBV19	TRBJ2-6	TGTGCCAGTAGTGCAGGACAATCTGGGGCCAACGTCCTGACTTTC	CASSAGQSGANVLTF
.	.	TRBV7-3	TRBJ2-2	TGTGCCAGCAGCTTACAGGGCAACACCGGGGAGCTGTTTTTT	CASSLQGNTGELFF
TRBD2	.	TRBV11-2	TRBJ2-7	TGTGCCAGCAGCTACGACGGGACTAGCTGGTCCTACGAGCAGTACTTC	CASSYDGTSWSYEQYF
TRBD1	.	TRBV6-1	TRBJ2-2	TGTGCCAGCAGTGAACAGGGGGCACTCAACACCGGGGAGCTGTTTTTT	CASSEQGALNTGELFF
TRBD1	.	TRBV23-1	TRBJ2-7	TGCGCCAGCAGTCAATCGCGTTCAGGGGGCGAGGTTCGGACCTACGAGCAGTACTTC	CASSQSRSGGEVRTYEQYF
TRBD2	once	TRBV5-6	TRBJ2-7	TGTGCCAGCAGTTTTGGACTAGCCGAGAGCTCCTACGAGCAGTACTTC	CASSFGLAESSYEQYF
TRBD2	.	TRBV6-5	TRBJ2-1	TGTGCCAGCAGTTACCTAGCGGGCCTTTCCTACAATGAGCAGTTCTTC	CASSYLAGLSYNEQFF
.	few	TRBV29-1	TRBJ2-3	TGCAGCTCCCGGACTAGCACAGATACGCAGTATTTT	CSSRTSTDTQYF
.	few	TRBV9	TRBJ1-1	TGTGCCAGCAGCGTAGGCAGTGGAGAGAACACTGAAGCTTTCTTT	CASSVGSGENTEAFF
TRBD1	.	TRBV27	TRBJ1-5	TGTGCCAGCAGCTCCGGGACAGGCGTCTCTCAGCCCCAGCATTTT	CASSSGTGVSQPQHF
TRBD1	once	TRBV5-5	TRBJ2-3	TGTGCCAGCAGCCGTGGACAGGGCACAGATACGCAGTATTTT	CASSRGQGTDTQYF
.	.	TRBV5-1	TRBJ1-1	TGCGCCAGCAGCCCGGCTATAGGGGTAAGGACTGAAGCTTTCTTT	CASSPAIGVRTEAFF
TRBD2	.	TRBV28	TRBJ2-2	TGTGCCAGCAGTCCTACTAGCGGGATGAAGTGGGGGGAGCTGTTTTTT	CASSPTSGMKWGELFF
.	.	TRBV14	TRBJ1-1	TGTGCCAGCAGCCAAGCAATCACTCCGGAAGCTTTCTTT	CASSQAITPEAFF
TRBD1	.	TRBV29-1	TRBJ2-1	TGCAGCGTTGAAGCGACAGGGGGCGGTGAGCAGTTCTTC	CSVEATGGGEQFF
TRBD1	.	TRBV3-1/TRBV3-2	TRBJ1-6	TGTGCCAGCAGCCAAGACACGAGCGGGACAGGGATTAATTCACCCCTCCACTTT	CASSQDTSGTGINSPLHF